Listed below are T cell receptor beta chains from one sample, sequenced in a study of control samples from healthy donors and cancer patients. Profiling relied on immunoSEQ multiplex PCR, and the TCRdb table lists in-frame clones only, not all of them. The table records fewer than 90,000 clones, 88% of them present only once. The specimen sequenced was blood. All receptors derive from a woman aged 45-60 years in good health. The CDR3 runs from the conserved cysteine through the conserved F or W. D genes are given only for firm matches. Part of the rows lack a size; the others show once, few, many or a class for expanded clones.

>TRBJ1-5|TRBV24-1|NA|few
CATSDPASNQPQHF
TGTGCCACCAGTGATCCCGCCAGCAATCAGCCCCAGCATTTT
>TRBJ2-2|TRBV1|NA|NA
CTSSASGGHRGAVF
TGCACCAGCAGCGCTAGCGGGGGGCACCGGGGAGCTGTTTTT
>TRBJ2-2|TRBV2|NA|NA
CASSELQTGELFF
TGTGCCAGCAGTGAACTGCAAACCGGGGAGCTGTTTTTT
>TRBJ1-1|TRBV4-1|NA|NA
CASSQEMNTEAFF
TGCGCCAGCAGCCAAGAGATGAACACTGAAGCTTTCTTT
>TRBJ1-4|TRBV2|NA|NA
CAARVDGGGEKLFF
TGTGCCGCACGGGTTGATGGGGGGGGTGAAAAACTGTTTTTT
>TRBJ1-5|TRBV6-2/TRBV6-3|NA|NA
CASSYPLIRGNQPQHF
TGTGCCAGCAGTTACCCTTTAATTAGAGGCAATCAGCCCCAGCATTTT
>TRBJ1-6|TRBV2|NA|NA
CATKAGTAPNSPLHF
TGTGCCACAAAAGCCGGGACTGCACCTAATTCACCCCTCCACTTT
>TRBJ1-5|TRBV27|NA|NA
CASSFAQNQPQHF
TGTGCCAGCAGTTTTGCACAGAATCAGCCCCAGCATTTT
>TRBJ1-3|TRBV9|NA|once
CASSVDMGSGNTIYF
TGTGCCAGCAGCGTAGATATGGGCTCTGGAAACACCATATATTTT
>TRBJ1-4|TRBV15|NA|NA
CATSRDSSGGGLFF
TGTGCCACCAGCAGAGATTCGAGCGGGGGTGGACTGTTTTTT
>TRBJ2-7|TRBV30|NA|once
CAWSGEGRGPHEQYF
TGTGCCTGGAGTGGAGAGGGGAGAGGCCCTCACGAGCAGTACTTC
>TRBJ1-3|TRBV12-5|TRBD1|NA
CASGSGQVYGNTIYF
TGTGCTAGTGGCTCTGGACAGGTTTATGGAAACACCATATATTTT
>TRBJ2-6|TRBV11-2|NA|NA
CASSLEVIPSGANVLTF
TGTGCCAGCAGCTTAGAGGTAATCCCCTCTGGGGCCAACGTCCTGACTTTC
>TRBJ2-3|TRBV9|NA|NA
CASSVDQKDTDTQYF
TGTGCCAGCAGTGTGGATCAGAAAGACACAGATACGCAGTATTTT
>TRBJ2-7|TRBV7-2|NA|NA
CASSYTMTVPEQYF
TGTGCCAGCAGCTATACGATGACAGTGCCCGAGCAGTACTTC
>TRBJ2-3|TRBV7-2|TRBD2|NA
CASSPLISSGGHHTQYF
TGTGCCAGCAGCCCCTTAATTTCTAGCGGGGGTCATCATACGCAGTATTTT
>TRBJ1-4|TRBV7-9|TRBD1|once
CAINTGGRDEKLFF
TGTGCCATCAATACAGGGGGCAGGGATGAAAAACTGTTTTTT
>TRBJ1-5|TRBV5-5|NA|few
CASSRVGTHSNQPQHF
TGTGCCAGCAGCCGTGTCGGGACCCATAGCAATCAGCCCCAGCATTTT
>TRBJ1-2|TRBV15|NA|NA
CATSGRQNYGYTF
TGTGCCACCAGCGGAAGACAGAACTATGGCTACACCTTC